A selection of T cell receptor beta chains follows, all from one sample in a study of cytomegalovirus exposure and HLA in healthy donors. Using immunoSEQ multiplex PCR, the repertoire was profiled, and TCRdb retains in-frame clones only, with some absent. The data show around 190,000 clones, 79% seen once. The sample was PBMCs. The source of these receptors is a woman aged 25-40 years in good health and CMV-seropositive. CDR3s include the opening cysteine and the closing phenylalanine or tryptophan. The D gene is left open where the match is weak. Some rows mark clone size as missing; the rest say once, few, many or name a class of expanded clone.

TRBJ2-7	-	-	TRBV21-1	TGTGCCAGCAGCAAAGCGACTGTAGCCCCCTACGAGCAGTACTTC	CASSKATVAPYEQYF
TRBJ2-5	-	once	TRBV11-3	TGTGCCAGCAGCTTTTCGGCGGGTAATCAAGAGACCCAGTACTTC	CASSFSAGNQETQYF
TRBJ2-1	TRBD2	many	TRBV5-4	TGTGCCAGCAGCCCAAGCGGGAGGGAGAACAATGAGCAGTTCTTC	CASSPSGRENNEQFF
TRBJ1-6	-	-	TRBV6-5	TGTGCCAGCAGTTACGGGGCTACCTATAATTCACCCCTCCACTTT	CASSYGATYNSPLHF
TRBJ1-5	-	-	TRBV6-1	TGTGCCAGCAGTGAACCGTATCAGCCCCAGCATTTT	CASSEPYQPQHF
TRBJ1-5	-	-	TRBV6-1	TGTGCCAGCAAAGAGCTTTATAGCAATCAGCCCCAGCATTTT	CASKELYSNQPQHF
TRBJ2-3	TRBD2	-	TRBV11-3	TGTGCCAGCAGCGGGACTAGCGAGGGTACAGATACGCAGTATTTT	CASSGTSEGTDTQYF
TRBJ1-2	TRBD1	-	TRBV2	TGTGCCAGCAGGGGACAGGTGGACTATGGCTACACCTTC	CASRGQVDYGYTF
TRBJ2-2	-	-	TRBV5-1	TGCGCCAGCAGCTTGGCTACAGGGAACACCGGGGAGCTGTTTTTT	CASSLATGNTGELFF
TRBJ1-4	-	-	TRBV20-1	TGCAGTGCCGGGGGGGGTGAAAAACTGTTTTTT	CSAGGGEKLFF
TRBJ1-1	TRBD1	once	TRBV9	TGTGCCAGCAGCGTAGAGGGACAGGGCACTGAAGCTTTCTTT	CASSVEGQGTEAFF
TRBJ1-6	-	-	TRBV5-4	TGTGCCAGCAGCTTGTTGGGCCCCTACAATTCACCCCTCCACTTT	CASSLLGPYNSPLHF
TRBJ1-3	TRBD1	-	TRBV7-2	TGTGCCAGCAGCCCCAGACAGGGAGGTTTGGACACCATATATTTT	CASSPRQGGLDTIYF
TRBJ2-1	-	-	TRBV7-8	TGTGCCAGCAGCTCCCACCATAGCGGTAATGAGCAGTTCTTC	CASSSHHSGNEQFF
TRBJ2-7	-	-	TRBV27	TGTGCCAGCAGTCCCGGCCGACAGGATGGATCCTACGAGCAGTACTTC	CASSPGRQDGSYEQYF
TRBJ1-1	TRBD1	-	TRBV2	TGTGCCAGCAGTAAAGACAGGGTTATAGCTGAAGCTTTCTTT	CASSKDRVIAEAFF
TRBJ1-3	-	-	TRBV5-1	TGCGCCAGCAGCTTGGGTCAGCGCTCTGGAAACACCATATATTTT	CASSLGQRSGNTIYF
TRBJ2-1	-	-	TRBV13	TGTGCCAGCAGCTCGATTGACTCTCCTGAGCAGTTCTTC	CASSSIDSPEQFF
TRBJ2-1	-	-	TRBV6-5	TGTGCCAGCAGTTACTTCAGACTGGATGAGCAGTTCTTC	CASSYFRLDEQFF
TRBJ1-2	-	few	TRBV11-2	TGTGCCAGCAGGTCTACGGTGGGAGGGCCCTCAGCTAACTATGGCTACACCTTC	CASRSTVGGPSANYGYTF
TRBJ2-3	TRBD2	-	TRBV5-1	TGCGCCAGCAGACTATGGGGGACTAGCGGGCCAGGGGATACGCAGTATTTT	CASRLWGTSGPGDTQYF
TRBJ1-1	TRBD1	-	TRBV10-3	TGTGCCATCAGTGATCAGGGGGGTAACACTGAAGCTTTCTTT	CAISDQGGNTEAFF
TRBJ2-3	TRBD1	few	TRBV2	TGTGCCAGCAAGGGGTACCGGGACAGGGAATCAGATACGCAGTATTTT	CASKGYRDRESDTQYF
TRBJ1-2	-	-	TRBV10-3	TGTGCCATCAGTGAATCTTCAGGGGACTATGGCTACACCTTC	CAISESSGDYGYTF
TRBJ2-3	-	-	TRBV19	TGTGCCACCGAGGTCACAGATACGCAGTATTTT	CATEVTDTQYF
TRBJ1-2	TRBD1	-	TRBV15	TGTGCCACCAGCAGATCACAGGGGCGAACGGATGGCTACACCTTC	CATSRSQGRTDGYTF
TRBJ2-3	TRBD2	once	TRBV19	TGTGCCACCAGGAAGACTAGCGGGAGCACAGATACGCAGTATTTT	CATRKTSGSTDTQYF
TRBJ2-7	-	-	TRBV6-6	TGTGCCAGCAGGGCAGGCTACGAGCAGTACTTC	CASRAGYEQYF
TRBJ2-7	-	few	TRBV7-6	TGTGCCAGCAGCCACGCGACAGGGCGGGGATCCTACGAGCAGTACTTC	CASSHATGRGSYEQYF
TRBJ2-5	-	-	TRBV7-2	TGTGCCAGCAGCTCGCAAGAGACCCAGTACTTC	CASSSQETQYF
TRBJ2-7	-	-	TRBV7-6	TGTGCCAGCAGCTTAGACTTAACAGGGCGTGGGACCTACGAGCAGTACTTC	CASSLDLTGRGTYEQYF
TRBJ1-5	-	-	TRBV11-3	TGTGCCAGCAGCTTAACAGAGTATCAGCCCCAGCATTTT	CASSLTEYQPQHF
TRBJ1-5	-	few	TRBV4-3	TGCGCCAGCAGCCAAGTTTTCAGTCCCAATCAGCCCCAGCATTTT	CASSQVFSPNQPQHF
TRBJ2-1	-	-	TRBV10-2	TGCGCCAGCAGAATCGCAGGTAGCTCCTACAATGAGCAGTTCTTC	CASRIAGSSYNEQFF
TRBJ2-7	-	-	TRBV7-8	TGTGCCAGCAGCTCTATCTGGGGCAGGGACTACGAGCAGTACTTC	CASSSIWGRDYEQYF
TRBJ2-7	TRBD1	-	TRBV5-1	TGCGCCAGCAGCCTACAGGGGGGAAATGGCGAGCAGTACTTC	CASSLQGGNGEQYF
TRBJ2-3	TRBD2	-	TRBV4-3	TGCGCCAGCAGCCAAGGAGGACTAGCGTCAGAGGTTGATACGCAGTATTTT	CASSQGGLASEVDTQYF
TRBJ2-3	TRBD2	once	TRBV5-6	TGTGCCACCTTCGAAGCGGGGGGTTGGTCAGATACGCAGTATTTT	CATFEAGGWSDTQYF
TRBJ2-3	-	few	TRBV7-2	TGTGCCAGCAGCTTTGGGGGGGGGCGGGACACGCAGTATTTT	CASSFGGGRDTQYF
TRBJ2-2	-	-	TRBV5-1	TGCGCCAGCAGCCCTCCAACGGCAGGGGCCGGGGAGCTGTTTTTT	CASSPPTAGAGELFF
TRBJ2-1	TRBD2	-	TRBV13	TGTGCCAGCAGCACGGAAAGGACTAGCGGGGGGGCCAACAATGAGCAGTTCTTC	CASSTERTSGGANNEQFF
TRBJ2-1	TRBD2	-	TRBV4-3	TGCGCCAGCAGCCAAGATCGCCTAGCGGGGGGCAGCTCCTACAATGAGCAGTTCTTC	CASSQDRLAGGSSYNEQFF
TRBJ2-7	TRBD2	-	TRBV7-2	TGTGCCAGCAGCCTCCTCGGGGGGGCGATCTACGAGCAGTACTTC	CASSLLGGAIYEQYF
TRBJ1-3	-	-	TRBV5-7	TGTGCCAGCAGCCCTACGCGCAGGGCTTCTGGAAACACCATATATTTT	CASSPTRRASGNTIYF
TRBJ2-6	-	-	TRBV7-8	TGTGCCAGCAGCTTAGTAGCAGAGAACTCTGGGGCCAACGTCCTGACTTTC	CASSLVAENSGANVLTF
TRBJ1-2	-	-	TRBV6-5	TGTGCCAGCATCGGGGGGGGCCTCTATGGCTACACCTTC	CASIGGGLYGYTF
TRBJ1-4	TRBD1	-	TRBV27	TGTGCCAGCAGTTTATGGGGACCGGGACAGGGGTTAACTAATGAAAAACTGTTTTTT	CASSLWGPGQGLTNEKLFF
TRBJ1-1	-	-	TRBV4-1	TGCGCCAGCAGCAGTCATTGGGGTGGGAGTGTCTTT	CASSSHWGGSVF
TRBJ1-2	TRBD1	few	TRBV11-2	TGTGCCAGCAGCTTAGAAACCGGGACAGCATCCTATGGCTACACCTTC	CASSLETGTASYGYTF
TRBJ1-4	-	-	TRBV2	TGTGCCAGCAGTGAAACGGGAGATGAAAAACTGTTTTTT	CASSETGDEKLFF
TRBJ2-7	TRBD1	-	TRBV5-6	TGTGCCAGCAGCTTCCGGGACAGGGTAGGAAGAACCTTCTTC	CASSFRDRVGRTFF
TRBJ2-1	-	-	TRBV7-2	TGTGCCAGCAGCCCGAGTTTTCGTCGGCTAGCGACCTACAATGAGCAGTTCTTC	CASSPSFRRLATYNEQFF
TRBJ1-2	-	-	TRBV29-1	TGCAGCGTTGTGAATAGAGATAACTATGGCTACACCTTC	CSVVNRDNYGYTF
TRBJ1-2	-	-	TRBV27	TGTGCCAGCGGACGGGGGGTTCTTGGCTACACCTTC	CASGRGVLGYTF
TRBJ2-1	-	-	TRBV11-2	TGTGCCAGCAGCCCGACAGGCCATGAGCAGTTCTTC	CASSPTGHEQFF
TRBJ2-7	-	-	TRBV4-3	TGCGCCAGCAGCCAAGATGGGGCAGGATCCTACGAGCAGTACTTC	CASSQDGAGSYEQYF
TRBJ1-3	-	-	TRBV6-5	TGTGCCAGCAGTTTGCAGACAGCGCCCGGAAACACCATATATTTT	CASSLQTAPGNTIYF
TRBJ2-3	TRBD1	-	TRBV15	TGTGCCACCACTAATTACGGACAAGGGGGCACGGATACGCAGTATTTT	CATTNYGQGGTDTQYF
TRBJ2-2	-	-	TRBV7-6	TGTGCCAGCAGCTTCACAAGCCCCGCTGGGGCCAGAGGCACCGGGGAGCTGTTTTTT	CASSFTSPAGARGTGELFF